The 11 T cell receptor beta chains presented below share a single source sample, sequenced in a study of CD8 T cells in Susac syndrome. About 0.5 to 1 ug RNA was reverse transcribed with random hexamers. TCRdb recomputed calls from the immunoSEQ multiplex PCR reads with MiXCR, one row per CDR3 protein. The sample yields 75,000 to 95,000 distinct CDR3 sequences, 85% to 95% seen once. The sample taken for sequencing was CD8+ T cells from PBMCs. The receptors come from a human donor with Susac syndrome.

This chain joins TRBV29-1 and TRBJ2-1; 13 positions match TRBD2. In germline, CDR1 is SQVTM, CDR2 ANQGSEA. With V trimmed by 5 bases and J by 0 bases, 13 bases remained unmatched. This CDR3 region has 19 residues. DNA for the CDR3: TGCAGCGTTCTCGGCGGGACTAGCGGGATGATAAGCTCCTACAATGAGCAGTTCTTC. Residues: CSVLGGTSGMISSYNEQFF.

The gene calls are TRBV2 and TRBJ2-6; tentative D call: TRBD2 (5 bases). The CDR3 sequence is 19 residues long. Germline CDR1 SNHLY, CDR2 FYNNEI. The germline V and J ends were trimmed by 4 bases and 3 bases, with 22 bases remaining between them. The CDR3, as DNA: TGTGCCAGCAGTGGGGTCGAAGGACTCCTGTCTAGTGGGGCCAACGTCCTGACTTTC. Protein product: CASSGVEGLLSSGANVLTF.

This sequence joins TRBV5-6 and TRBJ2-7; tentatively, D is TRBD1 (6 bases). The V and J ends lost 5 bases and 3 bases respectively, with 15 bases between them. This CDR3 has 14 residues. Germline V CDR1 and CDR2: SGHDT, YYEEEE. This CDR3 reads CASRQGHRLYEQYF. DNA for the CDR3: TGTGCCAGCAGGCAGGGACATCGTCTCTACGAGCAGTACTTC.

The V and J genes are TRBV19 and TRBJ1-5, with 8 bases aligning to TRBD1. Looked up from germline, CDR1 is LNHDA and CDR2 is SQIVND (reference sequence). V gave up 5 bases and J gave up 6 bases; unmatched junction bases: 6. The CDR3 sequence is 14 residues long. CDR3: CASSLGQGGQPQHF. In DNA, the CDR3 is TGTGCCAGTAGTCTCGGACAGGGCGGTCAGCCCCAGCATTTT. Based on the CDR3 plus reference TRBV19 and TRBJ1-5, the full variable domain is DGGITQSPKYLFRKEGQNVTLSCEQNLNHDAMYWYRQDPGQGLRLIYYSQIVNDFQKGDIAEGYSVSREKKESFPLTVTSAQKNPTAFYLCASSLGQGGQPQHFGDGTRLSIL.

This clonotype was observed a handful of times. This chain links TRBV4-1 with TRBJ2-1; 11 bases align to TRBD1. The CDR3 loop spans 14 amino acids. Trimming at V came to 3 bases and at J to 6 bases, leaving 1 base not matched to a gene. Germline CDR1 MGHRA, CDR2 YSYEKL. The CDR3, as DNA: TGCGCCAGCAGCCAGGGGACAGGGGGCAATGAGCAGTTCTTC. Translating gives CASSQGTGGNEQFF.

The chain joins TRBV25-1 to TRBJ2-3; TRBD1 or TRBD2 may be the D gene (5 bases each). The CDR3 is 17 amino acids. V was shortened by 5 bases and J by 2 bases, with 20 bases between the two germline ends. Germline V lookup: CDR1 MGHDK, CDR2 SYGVNS. The CDR3 DNA is TGTGCCAGCAGTAACCCCTCGGGGCTGCACATCACAGATACGCAGTATTTT. It codes for CASSNPSGLHITDTQYF.

The chain has TRBV23-1 and TRBJ1-2; weak D call: TRBD1 (5 bases). TRBV23-1 carries the ORF label, with uncertain function. This CDR3 is built from 18 residues. V lost 2 bases and J 2 bases, leaving 21 bases between the germline ends. This CDR3 is CASSQPQWGTVKNYGYTF. As DNA, the CDR3 is TGCGCCAGCAGTCAACCACAGTGGGGGACTGTCAAGAACTATGGCTACACCTTC.

The rearrangement joins TRBV27 to TRBJ1-5; D call uncertain. The CDR3 sequence is 12 residues long. Germline V CDR1 and CDR2: MNHEY, SMNVEV (reference sequence). V lost 4 bases and J lost 3, with 4 bases in between. CDR3 amino acids: CASSYANQPQHF. CDR3 in DNA: TGTGCCAGCAGTTATGCCAATCAGCCCCAGCATTTT.

This chain links TRBV20-1 with TRBJ2-3; D may be TRBD1 (6 bases). The CDR3 sequence is 16 residues long. V shed 2 bases and J shed 4 bases, with 19 bases lying between them. Looked up from germline, CDR1 is DFQATT and CDR2 is SNEGSKA (reference sequence). CDR3 loop: CSARPPDSFHPDTQYF. The CDR3 DNA reads as TGCAGTGCTAGACCCCCGGACAGTTTCCATCCAGATACGCAGTATTTT.

The rearrangement joins TRBV7-9 to TRBJ2-7; D is ambiguous. Trimming removed 4 bases from V and 5 bases from J, with 15 bases in between. The CDR3 sequence is 14 residues long. Germline CDR1 is SEHNR and CDR2 is FQNEAQ (reference sequence). This CDR3 is CASSSPETSHEQYF. The CDR3 DNA is TGTGCCAGCAGCTCCCCCGAAACATCCCACGAGCAGTACTTC.

This chain joins TRBV6-6 and TRBJ1-5; D might be TRBD1 (5 bases). Trimming stripped 5 bases from V and 5 bases from J, with 10 bases between. The CDR3 sequence is 13 residues long. Germline-derived CDR1 and CDR2 are MNHNY and SVGAGI (reference sequence). CDR3 sequence reads: CASSPAGDQPQHF. As DNA, the CDR3 is TGTGCCAGCAGTCCCGCGGGGGATCAGCCCCAGCATTTT.